The rows below give T cell receptor beta chains drawn from one sample of a study of T cells in Graves' hyperthyroidism and ophthalmopathy. One entry per CDR3 protein results from TCRdb running MiXCR on the multiplex PCR reads. This table holds about 620,000 distinct CDR3 sequences, 15% to 20% found once. The material sequenced was blood. The receptors here all came from a young woman with Graves' hyperthyroidism. Each CDR3 is given with its conserved first and last residue. D genes are given only for firm matches. For some rows the clone size is stated as once, few or many, or as a class when expanded; others skip it.

>few|TRBV6-2/TRBV6-3|TRBJ2-6|-
CASTPLGGHSGANVLTF
TGTGCCAGCACTCCCCTCGGGGGGCACTCTGGGGCCAACGTCCTGACTTTC
>few|TRBV5-6|TRBJ2-5|TRBD2
CASSLAGAHETQYF
TGTGCCAGCAGCTTAGCGGGAGCACATGAGACCCAGTACTTC
>many|TRBV18|TRBJ2-3|-
CASSGPTDTQYF
TGTGCCAGCTCCGGACCCACAGATACGCAGTATTTT
>many|TRBV7-2|TRBJ2-7|-
CASSKLSGMLYEQYF
TGTGCCAGCAGCAAGTTAAGTGGGATGCTCTACGAGCAGTACTTC
>-|TRBV2|TRBJ1-1|-
CASRERTAYTEALF
TGTGCCAGCAGAGAGAGGACAGCCTACACTGAAGCTCTCTTT
>few|TRBV10-1|TRBJ2-5|-
CASRIFSGNEWQTQYF
TGCGCCAGCAGGATTTTTAGCGGAAACGAGTGGCAGACCCAGTACTTC
>few|TRBV7-3|TRBJ1-2|-
CASSLTGGGDGYTF
TGTGCCAGCAGCTTAACAGGGGGGGGAGACGGCTACACCTTC
>many|TRBV28|TRBJ2-5|-
CASSSFRYGSGGEGTQYF
TGTGCCAGCAGTTCCTTTCGGTATGGTAGCGGCGGAGAGGGGACCCAGTACTTC
>many|TRBV2|TRBJ1-1|-
CASSEDPDALNTEAFF
TGTGCCAGCAGTGAAGACCCGGATGCTCTGAACACTGAAGCTTTCTTT
>many|TRBV2|TRBJ2-1|TRBD2
CASSVRREVQFF
TGTGCCAGCAGTGTTCGGCGGGAGGTGCAGTTCTTC
>many|TRBV6-1|TRBJ2-1|TRBD2
CASRKGLDLDEQFF
TGTGCCAGCAGGAAGGGACTAGACTTGGATGAGCAGTTCTTC
>many|TRBV12-3/TRBV12-4|TRBJ2-7|TRBD2
CASSFGLAGGISYEQYF
TGTGCCAGCAGTTTTGGGTTGGCGGGAGGGATCTCCTACGAGCAGTACTTC
>few|TRBV7-3|TRBJ1-1|-
CASSRRRLNTEAFF
TGTGCCAGCAGCCGTAGGCGCTTGAACACTGAAGCTTTCTTT
>many|TRBV28|TRBJ1-2|-
CASSFGLYGYTF
TGTGCCAGCAGTTTTGGGCTCTATGGCTACACCTTC
>many|TRBV5-8|TRBJ2-3|TRBD2
CASRGGTDVTQYF
TGTGCCAGCAGGGGGGGGACTGACGTTACGCAGTATTTT
>few|TRBV5-8|TRBJ2-2|TRBD2
CASAGTRGRRTGELFF
TGTGCCAGCGCCGGAACGCGCGGGAGACGCACCGGGGAGCTGTTTTTT
>many|TRBV28|TRBJ1-5|-
CASSFPGRSNQPQHF
TGTGCCAGCAGTTTCCCGGGACGTAGCAATCAGCCCCAGCATTTT
>-|TRBV7-8|TRBJ2-5|-
CASSIGTPPETQYF
TGTGCCAGCAGCATAGGGACTCCTCCGGAGACCCAGTACTTC
>few|TRBV5-6|TRBJ2-4|TRBD1
CASSLGTGIIQYF
TGTGCCAGCAGCTTAGGGACAGGAATCATTCAGTACTTC
>few|TRBV20-1|TRBJ1-2|TRBD1
CSARPRQGINYGYTF
TGCAGTGCTAGACCTCGACAGGGGATAAACTATGGCTACACCTTC
>-|TRBV5-1|TRBJ2-5|TRBD2
CASLTPGTTRETQYF
TGCGCCAGCCTGACCCCCGGGACTACCAGAGAGACCCAGTACTTC
>few|TRBV20-1|TRBJ1-2|-
CSARVDVYGYTF
TGCAGTGCGCGGGTGGACGTCTATGGCTACACCTTC
>few|TRBV3-1|TRBJ1-2|-
CASSRAGVNYGYAF
TGTGCCAGCAGCCGGGCAGGAGTTAACTATGGCTACGCCTTC
>many|TRBV20-1|TRBJ2-1|-
CSANGQSSYNEQFF
TGCAGTGCTAACGGGCAGAGCTCCTACAATGAGCAGTTCTTC
>many|TRBV10-3|TRBJ2-7|TRBD1
CAIRPDRGAYEQYF
TGTGCCATCAGACCTGACAGGGGGGCCTACGAGCAGTACTTC
>many|TRBV3-1|TRBJ1-6|-
CASSQANSPLHF
TGTGCCAGCAGCCAAGCGAATTCACCCCTCCACTTT
>many|TRBV27|TRBJ2-3|-
CASSLSRSSTDTQYF
TGTGCCAGCAGTTTATCGCGGTCTTCCACAGATACGCAGTATTTT
>-|TRBV24-1|TRBJ2-5|-
CATSDPTGETQYF
TGTGCCACCAGTGATCCGACAGGAGAGACCCAGTACTTC
>-|TRBV4-1|TRBJ2-3|-
CASSQVGLTKDTQYF
TGCGCCAGCAGCCAAGTGGGACTGACGAAAGATACGCAGTATTTT
>once|TRBV9|TRBJ1-2|TRBD1
CASSFGQEWAYGYTF
TGTGCCAGCAGCTTCGGACAGGAGTGGGCCTATGGCTACACCTTC
>few|TRBV7-2|TRBJ2-1|TRBD2
CASSLAGLAGNNEQFF
TGTGCCAGCAGCTTAGCGGGGCTAGCGGGGAACAATGAGCAGTTCTTC
>-|TRBV12-3/TRBV12-4|TRBJ1-2|-
CASSSGQTGMYGYTF
TGTGCCAGCAGCTCGGGACAAACGGGAATGTACGGCTACACCTTC
>-|TRBV27|TRBJ2-2|-
CASSFREPTGELFF
TGTGCCAGCAGTTTTCGGGAGCCGACCGGGGAGCTGTTTTTT
>many|TRBV28|TRBJ1-1|-
CASSFTVDRLNTEAFF
TGTGCCAGCAGTTTTACCGTTGACAGGCTGAACACTGAAGCTTTCTTT